Listed below are T cell receptor beta chains from one sample, sequenced in a study of T cell responses to AZD1222 COVID-19 vaccine. Sequencing was performed with immunoSEQ multiplex PCR; in TCRdb, only in-frame clones are kept and a portion is missing. The sample has some 180,000 clones; approximately 90% are singletons. The sequenced sample was peripheral blood, obtained 28 days after the second AZD1222 dose. These receptors came from an adult who received the AZD1222 COVID-19 vaccine. CDR3s include the opening cysteine and the closing phenylalanine or tryptophan. Fields, in order: J gene, D gene, V gene, clone size, CDR3 protein, CDR3 DNA. The D gene is left open where the match is weak. Clone size is shown for a subset of rows, as once, few, many or a class of expanded clone.

j_gene: TRBJ1-3
d_gene: .
v_gene: TRBV2
abundance: .
CDR3aa: CASSLGGNTIYF
CDR3nt: TGTGCCAGCTCCTTGGGGGGAAACACCATATATTTT

j_gene: TRBJ1-6
d_gene: .
v_gene: TRBV6-5
abundance: .
CDR3aa: CASSYLQNNSPLHF
CDR3nt: TGTGCCAGCAGTTACCTACAGAATAATTCACCCCTCCACTTT

j_gene: TRBJ2-1
d_gene: .
v_gene: TRBV5-5
abundance: .
CDR3aa: CASSLVPTYNEQFF
CDR3nt: TGTGCCAGCAGCTTGGTACCAACCTACAATGAGCAGTTCTTC

j_gene: TRBJ2-1
d_gene: .
v_gene: TRBV10-3
abundance: few
CDR3aa: CAISERADNNEQFF
CDR3nt: TGTGCCATCAGTGAAAGGGCAGACAACAATGAGCAGTTCTTC

j_gene: TRBJ1-1
d_gene: .
v_gene: TRBV9
abundance: .
CDR3aa: CASSVVSAGTEAFF
CDR3nt: TGTGCCAGCAGCGTAGTTAGCGCTGGCACTGAAGCTTTCTTT

j_gene: TRBJ1-1
d_gene: .
v_gene: TRBV25-1
abundance: .
CDR3aa: CASSEWGTNTEAFF
CDR3nt: TGTGCCAGCAGTGAATGGGGCACAAACACTGAAGCTTTCTTT

j_gene: TRBJ1-4
d_gene: .
v_gene: TRBV2
abundance: .
CDR3aa: CASRKEQATNEKLFF
CDR3nt: TGTGCCAGCCGGAAGGAGCAAGCAACTAATGAAAAACTGTTTTTT

j_gene: TRBJ1-1
d_gene: TRBD1
v_gene: TRBV6-2/TRBV6-3
abundance: .
CDR3aa: CASSRQGHTEAFF
CDR3nt: TGTGCCAGCAGCCGACAGGGTCACACTGAAGCTTTCTTT

j_gene: TRBJ1-1
d_gene: .
v_gene: TRBV12-3/TRBV12-4
abundance: .
CDR3aa: CASSGRANTEAFF
CDR3nt: TGTGCCAGCAGTGGGAGGGCGAACACTGAAGCTTTCTTT

j_gene: TRBJ1-6
d_gene: .
v_gene: TRBV7-2
abundance: .
CDR3aa: CASSLGPVSNSPLHF
CDR3nt: TGTGCCAGCAGCTTAGGTCCAGTCTCTAATTCACCCCTCCACTTT

j_gene: TRBJ2-1
d_gene: TRBD2
v_gene: TRBV9
abundance: .
CDR3aa: CASSVASSGALPGQFF
CDR3nt: TGTGCCAGCAGCGTAGCTAGCAGCGGGGCCCTCCCAGGGCAGTTCTTC

j_gene: TRBJ1-5
d_gene: .
v_gene: TRBV19
abundance: .
CDR3aa: CASSWDLSNQPQHF
CDR3nt: TGTGCCAGTAGTTGGGATCTTAGCAATCAGCCCCAGCATTTT

j_gene: TRBJ2-1
d_gene: TRBD2
v_gene: TRBV7-9
abundance: .
CDR3aa: CASSLGATSGSFDEQFF
CDR3nt: TGTGCCAGCAGCCTTGGAGCCACCAGCGGGAGTTTTGATGAGCAGTTCTTC

j_gene: TRBJ2-1
d_gene: TRBD1
v_gene: TRBV11-2
abundance: .
CDR3aa: CASSLAGQGYEQFF
CDR3nt: TGTGCCAGCAGCTTAGCTGGACAGGGCTATGAGCAGTTCTTC

j_gene: TRBJ1-6
d_gene: TRBD1
v_gene: TRBV19
abundance: .
CDR3aa: CASSGPGQKPNSPLHF
CDR3nt: TGTGCCAGTAGTGGACCGGGACAGAAACCCAATTCACCCCTCCACTTT

j_gene: TRBJ1-1
d_gene: .
v_gene: TRBV10-2
abundance: .
CDR3aa: CASSPRPPELNTEAFF
CDR3nt: TGCGCCAGCAGTCCCAGGCCCCCTGAGTTGAACACTGAAGCTTTCTTT

j_gene: TRBJ2-6
d_gene: .
v_gene: TRBV4-3
abundance: .
CDR3aa: CASSPPGSGANVLTF
CDR3nt: TGCGCCAGCAGCCCCCCCGGGTCTGGGGCCAACGTCCTGACTTTC

j_gene: TRBJ2-1
d_gene: .
v_gene: TRBV5-4
abundance: .
CDR3aa: CAIHRDLVGNEQFF
CDR3nt: TGTGCCATCCACAGGGATCTGGTTGGCAATGAGCAGTTCTTC

j_gene: TRBJ2-1
d_gene: TRBD2
v_gene: TRBV9
abundance: .
CDR3aa: CASSVGVAGGYNEQFF
CDR3nt: TGTGCCAGCAGCGTAGGCGTAGCGGGGGGTTACAATGAGCAGTTCTTC

j_gene: TRBJ1-3
d_gene: .
v_gene: TRBV6-6
abundance: .
CDR3aa: CASSYGPGGQNTIYF
CDR3nt: TGTGCCAGCAGTTACGGACCTGGGGGCCAAAACACCATATATTTT

j_gene: TRBJ2-7
d_gene: .
v_gene: TRBV7-9
abundance: .
CDR3aa: CASSLDRGTYEQYF
CDR3nt: TGTGCCAGCAGTCTAGACCGTGGGACCTACGAGCAGTACTTC

j_gene: TRBJ1-1
d_gene: TRBD1
v_gene: TRBV2
abundance: .
CDR3aa: CASSLFQGAQAEAFF
CDR3nt: TGTGCCAGCAGTTTGTTTCAGGGGGCGCAGGCTGAAGCTTTCTTT